The next 22 T cell receptor beta chains were all read from a single sample in a study of T cells in women clearing cervical HPV infection. The assay was immunoSEQ multiplex PCR, and TCRdb's table has in-frame clones only and misses some. The sample's table shows some 41,000 clones. The specimen sequenced was blood buffy coat. The receptors were gathered from a woman aged 18 to 75 with a cervical HPV16 infection that either progressed to CIN3+ or cleared (not recorded which).

About this clone itself: The CDR3 is cut off 3 residues early in the read; its end comes from the germline J gene. The genes are TRBV20-1 and TRBJ2-1; 13 positions agree with TRBD2. This CDR3 contains 15 residues. The V gene's germline CDR1 is DFQATT and CDR2 SNEGSKA (reference sequence). V lost 5 bases to trimming and J lost 3 bases; unmatched junction nucleotides: 4. The part of the CDR3 DNA that was read is TGCAGTGCTCAAAGACTAGCGGGGGGCTACAATGAG. Amino acids: CSAQRLAGGYNE. The entire CDR3 protein is CSAQRLAGGYNEQFF.

With regard to this clone: The DNA ends 3 residues before the CDR3 does, and the rest of the CDR3 is filled in from the germline J gene. Other nucleotide sequences in the sample specify the same CDR3. The V and J genes are TRBV18 and TRBJ2-1; TRBD2 matches 9 bases. CDR1 is KGHSH, CDR2 LQKENI, per germline. The CDR3 has 16 amino acids. V lost 6 bases to trimming and J lost 3 bases; unmatched junction nucleotides: 9. The CDR3 reads CASSPSLAGFYNEQFF. CDR3 DNA (partial): TGTGCCAGCTCCCCATCCCTAGCGGGATTCTACAATGAG.

Comment on this clone: The read ends 3 residues before the CDR3 terminus; that terminus is restored from the germline J gene. The chain couples TRBV10-1 to TRBJ2-3; no clear D. The ends were cut back, 6 bases at V and 2 bases at J, with 9 bases in the middle. The CDR3 extends over 13 amino acids. Germline loops: CDR1 WNHNN, CDR2 SYGVQD (reference sequence). CDR3: CASSQSDTDTQYF. The sequenced CDR3 bases are TGCGCCAGCAGCCAAAGCGACACAGATACG.

To note about this clone: The sequenced fragment ends 3 residues before the CDR3 boundary, so the rest is inferred from the germline J gene. The rearrangement joins TRBV6-1 to TRBJ2-1; a weak D match, TRBD1 (5 bases). The CDR3 is made up of 13 amino acids. Trimming left V 3 bases short and J 6 bases short, with 9 bases between. Germline CDR1 reads MNHNS; CDR2 reads SASEGT. The covered CDR3 bases are TGTGCCAGCAGTGAGGGCCAGGGCAATGAG. Protein sequence: CASSEGQGNE. The full CDR3 is CASSEGQGNEQFF.

For this clone: The read ends 3 residues before the CDR3 terminus; that terminus is restored from the germline J gene. The chain links TRBV5-1 to TRBJ2-7, with 7 nucleotides matching TRBD1. CDR3 length equals 15 residues. With V trimmed by 3 bases and J by 1 base, 7 bases remained unmatched. Germline CDR1 is SGHRS and CDR2 is YFSETQ. The CDR3 reads CASSSGTVPSYEQYF. Partial CDR3 DNA: TGCGCCAGCAGCTCCGGGACAGTCCCGTCCTACGAG.

Concerning this clone: The DNA ends 3 residues before the CDR3 does, and the rest of the CDR3 is filled in from the germline J gene. This chain joins TRBV15 and TRBJ1-1; TRBD1 aligns across 7 bases. CDR1 is LNHNV and CDR2 is YYDKDF in the germline V gene (reference sequence). The CDR3 has 13 residues. The chain's CDR3 is CATRGVPDRWAFF. Incomplete CDR3 DNA: TGTGCCACCAGAGGCGTGCCGGACAGGTGG.

Of note for this clone: The CDR3 extends 3 residues past the end of the read, so its final part is completed from the germline J gene. The rearrangement joins TRBV19 to TRBJ1-1, with D perhaps matching TRBD1 (5 bases). In germline, CDR1 is LNHDA, CDR2 SQIVND (reference sequence). The CDR3 runs 11 residues. Deletions cut 4 bases from V and 6 bases from J, with 6 bases between. CDR3 loop: CASSRGAEAFF. The DNA read from the CDR3 is TGTGCCAGTAGTAGGGGGGCTGAA.

Points on this clone: The CDR3 end lies 3 residues beyond the end of the read and is filled in from the germline J gene. The gene calls are TRBV10-3 and TRBJ2-7, with D hard to call. The CDR3 extends over 12 amino acids. V gave up 4 bases and J gave up 3 bases, with 7 bases separating them. Germline V gives CDR1 ENHRY, CDR2 SYGVKD. Incomplete CDR3 DNA: TGTGCCATCAGTGGCCGGGTCTACGAG. It specifies CAISGRVYE. The whole CDR3 is CAISGRVYEQYF.

In the case of this clone: The read ends 3 residues shy of where the CDR3 ends; the end is completed using the germline J gene. The J gene is TRBJ1-1, the V gene TRBV5-1; 7 bases are a match to TRBD1. J was trimmed by 4 bases and V by 4 bases; bases with no gene match: 13. The CDR3 sequence is 16 residues long. Germline V gene data show CDR1 as SGHRS and CDR2 as YFSETQ. The chain's CDR3 is CASSHDRVGVGTEAFF. The part of the CDR3 DNA that was read is TGCGCCAGCAGCCATGACAGGGTTGGGGTCGGCACTGAA.

Concerning this clone itself: The read gets to within 3 residues of the CDR3 end, and the germline J gene fills in the rest. This chain joins TRBV5-1 and TRBJ1-3; possible D gene TRBD1, 5 bases. The CDR3 is made up of 15 amino acids. Between the trimmed V and J ends, which lost 2 bases and 3 bases, there was a span of 12 bases. The V gene's germline CDR1 is SGHRS and CDR2 YFSETQ. CDR3 sequence reads: CASSFRGESGNTIYF. The sequenced CDR3 bases are TGCGCCAGCAGCTTTAGGGGCGAGAGTGGAAACACC.

A remark on this clone: The sequence runs out 3 residues before the end of the CDR3; the remainder is reconstructed from the germline J gene. V usage is TRBV5-1 and J usage is TRBJ1-2, with 8 bases aligning to TRBD1. Per germline, CDR1 SGHRS and CDR2 YFSETQ. This CDR3 contains 15 residues. The junction had 7 bases not matched to a gene; V was cut back by 4 bases and J by 2 bases. CDR3 loop: CASSPYGQGNYGYTF. Partial CDR3 DNA: TGCGCCAGCAGCCCCTACGGACAGGGAAACTATGGC.

A word on this clone: The missing CDR3 end, 3 residues past where the read stops, is filled in from the germline J gene. The rearrangement joins TRBV19 to TRBJ2-3; maybe TRBD2 (5 bases). The length of the CDR3 is 15 residues. Germline V lookup: CDR1 LNHDA, CDR2 SQIVND (reference sequence). V gave up 5 bases and J gave up 5 bases, with 17 bases separating them. CDR3 bases read: TGTGCCAGTAGTCCCCTTGGCCTCGAGGGAGATACG. This codes for CASSPLGLEGDT. The whole CDR3 protein is CASSPLGLEGDTQYF.

A note on this clone: The read is 3 residues too short to cover the CDR3 end, so that end is filled in from the germline J gene. The chain is built from TRBV5-6 and TRBJ2-5; maybe TRBD1 (6 bases). Trimming took off 2 bases at V and 4 bases at J, with 12 bases between the two ends. Germline V gene lookup returns CDR1 SGHDT and CDR2 YYEEEE. This CDR3 contains 14 residues. The part of the CDR3 DNA that was read is TGTGCCAGCAGCTTAGGGCAACAGGGAGAGACC. It yields the protein CASSLGQQGET. The whole CDR3 protein is CASSLGQQGETQYF.

In regard to this clone: The CDR3 end falls 3 residues outside the read, so it is completed with the germline J gene. This chain uses TRBV20-1 with TRBJ1-5; D is perhaps TRBD1 (6 bases). This CDR3 has 15 residues. CDR1 DFQATT and CDR2 SNEGSKA come from the germline V gene (reference sequence). V dropped 6 bases and J dropped 0 bases, with 15 bases sitting between them. CDR3 DNA, as far as it was read: TGCAGTGCGGCCACAGGGTCTTATAGCAATCAGCCC. Protein sequence: CSAATGSYSNQP. The whole CDR3 protein is CSAATGSYSNQPQHF.

With regard to this clone: Read data end 3 residues before the CDR3 end; the end is taken from the germline J gene. V is TRBV20-1 and J is TRBJ2-3; 11 nucleotides agree with TRBD1. The germline gives CDR1 DFQATT, CDR2 SNEGSKA (reference sequence). The CDR3 runs to 14 residues. V lost 5 bases and J lost 6; bases outside the gene matches: 7. The CDR3 loop is CSAGPGTGGDTQYF. The DNA read from the CDR3 is TGCAGTGCTGGACCCGGGACAGGGGGGGATACG.

On this clone: The read gets to within 3 residues of the CDR3 end, and the germline J gene fills in the rest. The rearrangement uses TRBV29-1 and TRBJ1-1; D gene ambiguous. Germline loops: CDR1 SQVTM, CDR2 ANQGSEA. V lost 2 bases and J 6 bases, leaving 4 bases between the germline ends. The CDR3 consists of 10 residues. The chain's CDR3 is CSVETPEAFF. The CDR3 DNA, read in part, is TGCAGCGTTGAAACACCTGAA.

A note on this clone: Read sequence stops 3 residues before the CDR3 end, and the germline J gene provides the missing end. This chain joins TRBV7-9 and TRBJ1-6; D is ambiguous. This CDR3 has 13 amino acids. V lost 6 bases to trimming and J lost 9 bases, with 12 bases between them. Germline V gives CDR1 SEHNR, CDR2 FQNEAQ (reference sequence). CDR3 DNA, as far as it was read: TGTGCCAGCAGAACCGACATTTCTTCACCC. This sequence encodes CASRTDISSP. The complete CDR3 sequence is CASRTDISSPLHF. Together with reference TRBV7-9 and TRBJ1-6, the CDR3 gives the full variable domain: DTGVSQNPRHKITKRGQNVTFRCDPISEHNRLYWYRQTLGQGPEFLTYFQNEAQLEKSRLLSDRFSAERPKGSFSTLEIQRTEQGDSAMYLCASRTDISSPLHFGNGTRLTVT.

About this clone: The read ends 3 residues shy of where the CDR3 ends; the end is completed using the germline J gene. The chain links TRBV14 to TRBJ2-1; D is possibly TRBD2 (6 bases). Looked up from germline, CDR1 is SGHDN and CDR2 is FVKESK. With 0 bases removed from V and 3 bases from J, the gap between germline ends came to 21 bases. The CDR3 totals 19 residues. CDR3 amino acids: CASSQEDPSAAGNYNEQFF. The sequenced CDR3 bases are TGTGCCAGCAGCCAAGAAGACCCTTCGGCAGCGGGCAACTACAATGAG.

On this clone itself: The DNA ends 3 residues before the CDR3 does, and the rest of the CDR3 is filled in from the germline J gene. The J gene is TRBJ2-1, the V gene TRBV19; 11 nucleotides match TRBD2. This CDR3 spans 15 amino acids. Germline V CDR1 and CDR2: LNHDA, SQIVND (reference sequence). The ends lost 6 bases at V and 8 bases at J; junction bases unmatched: 9. CDR3 sequence: CASRDLAGGRDEQFF. The covered CDR3 bases are TGTGCCAGTAGGGATCTAGCGGGAGGTCGAGATGAG.

Comment on this clone: The sequence runs out 3 residues before the end of the CDR3; the remainder is reconstructed from the germline J gene. The chain has TRBV24-1 and TRBJ2-1; either TRBD1 or TRBD2 may fit D (6 bases each). Germline values: CDR1 KGHDR, CDR2 SFDVKD. The length of the CDR3 is 21 residues. V was trimmed by 9 bases and J by 0 bases, leaving 32 bases between them. The sequenced CDR3 bases are TGTGCCACCCGCCGGGCAGGGGACGGGAGAAGTAGGGGAAGCTCCTACAATGAG. Its translation is CATRRAGDGRSRGSSYNE. The whole CDR3 protein is CATRRAGDGRSRGSSYNEQFF.

On this clone: The observed sequence ends 3 residues before the CDR3 terminus, with the missing tail filled in from the germline J gene. The chain has TRBV20-1 and TRBJ2-7; 11 bases line up with TRBD1. The CDR3 loop spans 15 amino acids. The V gene end was trimmed by 5 bases and the J gene end by 6 bases; junction bases not matched to a gene: 12. Germline-derived CDR1 and CDR2 are DFQATT and SNEGSKA (reference sequence). The CDR3 here is CSAWPVGQGDSEQYF. CDR3 bases read: TGCAGTGCTTGGCCTGTGGGACAGGGGGATTCCGAG.

Note on this clone: The read terminates 3 residues ahead of where the CDR3 ends, so the germline J gene completes it. The J gene is TRBJ2-3, the V gene TRBV29-1; 8 positions match TRBD1. The length of the CDR3 is 16 residues. Germline V gene sequence: CDR1 SQVTM, CDR2 ANQGSEA. V trimming: 6 bases; J trimming: 4 bases; junction bases outside the gene matches: 15. The chain's CDR3 is CSVEKRRGPTPDTQYF. The DNA read from the CDR3 is TGCAGCGTGGAAAAACGCAGGGGGCCTACCCCAGATACG.